A selection of T cell receptor beta chains follows, all from one sample in a study of PD-1 blockade in classical Hodgkin lymphoma. TCRdb's copy holds only in-frame clones and misses some; the assay was immunoSEQ multiplex PCR. The sample includes under 70,000 clones, about 64% of them seen just once. Material: peripheral blood mononuclear cells (PBMCs), obtained before the second cycle of nivolumab. These receptors were obtained from a human donor with classical Hodgkin lymphoma. Each CDR3 is given with its conserved first and last residue. A D gene is named only where the DNA matches it firmly. Some rows have no size entry. The others give once, few or many, or a class for an expanded clone.

J gene: TRBJ1-5; V gene: TRBV28; clone size: NA; D gene: NA; CDR3 DNA: TGTGCCAGCAGTTCCCTGGATTGGGGTCAGCCCCAGCATTTT; CDR3 protein: CASSSLDWGQPQHF
J gene: TRBJ1-1; V gene: TRBV5-1; clone size: few; D gene: TRBD1; CDR3 DNA: TGCGCCAGCAGCTTTAAGACAGGGGGCGGCCTGACCACTGAAGCTTTCTTT; CDR3 protein: CASSFKTGGGLTTEAFF
J gene: TRBJ1-1; V gene: TRBV19; clone size: NA; D gene: TRBD1; CDR3 DNA: TGTGCCAGCCTCCAGGGGCCAGGGGGCTTGGGCACTGAAGCTTTCTTT; CDR3 protein: CASLQGPGGLGTEAFF
J gene: TRBJ1-2; V gene: TRBV28; clone size: NA; D gene: NA; CDR3 DNA: TGTGCCAGCAGTTTCGGGGGTTTTTATGGCTACACCTTC; CDR3 protein: CASSFGGFYGYTF
J gene: TRBJ2-7; V gene: TRBV2; clone size: NA; D gene: TRBD2; CDR3 DNA: TGTGCCAGCAGATGGGGAGGGTTGGGCGAGCAGTACTTC; CDR3 protein: CASRWGGLGEQYF
J gene: TRBJ2-3; V gene: TRBV11-2; clone size: NA; D gene: TRBD1; CDR3 DNA: TGTGCCAGCATCCCTATGGACAGGGTCGCAGATACGCAGTATTTT; CDR3 protein: CASIPMDRVADTQYF
J gene: TRBJ2-7; V gene: TRBV5-4; clone size: NA; D gene: TRBD1; CDR3 DNA: TGTGCCAGCAGTCTGACAGGGGGCTCGAGCTACGAGCAGTACTTC; CDR3 protein: CASSLTGGSSYEQYF
J gene: TRBJ2-2; V gene: TRBV10-2; clone size: few; D gene: TRBD1; CDR3 DNA: TGCGCCAGCAGTTCGGACAGGGAGGATTCCGGGGAGCTGTTTTTT; CDR3 protein: CASSSDREDSGELFF
J gene: TRBJ2-1; V gene: TRBV30; clone size: NA; D gene: TRBD1; CDR3 DNA: TGTGCCTGGGGGGCGACAGGGGCATCCTACAATGAGCAGTTCTTC; CDR3 protein: CAWGATGASYNEQFF
J gene: TRBJ1-4; V gene: TRBV30; clone size: once; D gene: NA; CDR3 DNA: TGTGCCTGGCTAGGGGGGACTAATGAAAAACTGTTTTTT; CDR3 protein: CAWLGGTNEKLFF
J gene: TRBJ1-2; V gene: TRBV28; clone size: once; D gene: NA; CDR3 DNA: TGTGCCAGCAGTTTCCAGGGTCGCGGCTACACCTTC; CDR3 protein: CASSFQGRGYTF
J gene: TRBJ2-4; V gene: TRBV30; clone size: NA; D gene: NA; CDR3 DNA: TGTGCCTGGAGCCCCCTAGGAGGGGTTGGAGACATTCAGTACTTC; CDR3 protein: CAWSPLGGVGDIQYF
J gene: TRBJ2-7; V gene: TRBV2; clone size: NA; D gene: TRBD1; CDR3 DNA: TGTGCCAGCGCCGTTGGACAGGCAGGTGGTGAGCAGTACTTC; CDR3 protein: CASAVGQAGGEQYF
J gene: TRBJ1-1; V gene: TRBV18; clone size: NA; D gene: NA; CDR3 DNA: TGTGCCAGCTCACCTTTGGGCTGGATCACTGAAGCTTTCTTT; CDR3 protein: CASSPLGWITEAFF
J gene: TRBJ2-7; V gene: TRBV19; clone size: few; D gene: TRBD1; CDR3 DNA: TGTGCCAGTAGTGGTTTGGGGACAGAAGCCTACGAGCAGTACTTC; CDR3 protein: CASSGLGTEAYEQYF
J gene: TRBJ2-2; V gene: TRBV11-3; clone size: NA; D gene: TRBD2; CDR3 DNA: TGTGCCAGCAGCGCCCGACTAGCGGGAGGCGGCGTCCCCGGGGAGCTGTTTTTT; CDR3 protein: CASSARLAGGGVPGELFF
J gene: TRBJ2-1; V gene: TRBV11-2; clone size: NA; D gene: TRBD2; CDR3 DNA: TGTGCCAGCAGCTTAGGGACTAGCGGATTTTACAATGAGCAGTTCTTC; CDR3 protein: CASSLGTSGFYNEQFF
J gene: TRBJ2-3; V gene: TRBV6-5; clone size: NA; D gene: TRBD2; CDR3 DNA: TGTGCCAGCAAACCGGGACTAGCGGGAGATACGCAGTATTTT; CDR3 protein: CASKPGLAGDTQYF
J gene: TRBJ1-5; V gene: TRBV30; clone size: NA; D gene: NA; CDR3 DNA: TGTGCCTGGAGTGGGGGGCTTAGCAATCAGCCCCAGCATTTT; CDR3 protein: CAWSGGLSNQPQHF
J gene: TRBJ1-1; V gene: TRBV7-6; clone size: NA; D gene: NA; CDR3 DNA: TGTGCCAGCAGCGTCCAGGGTGGAAACACTGAAGCTTTCTTT; CDR3 protein: CASSVQGGNTEAFF
J gene: TRBJ2-7; V gene: TRBV7-9; clone size: few; D gene: NA; CDR3 DNA: TGTGCCAGCAGCTTTGGAGGGAACGGCGAGCAGTACTTC; CDR3 protein: CASSFGGNGEQYF
J gene: TRBJ2-1; V gene: TRBV11-2; clone size: NA; D gene: NA; CDR3 DNA: TGTGCCAGCAGCCCGCGAGAGGAGCAGTTCTTC; CDR3 protein: CASSPREEQFF
J gene: TRBJ1-1; V gene: TRBV5-1; clone size: few; D gene: NA; CDR3 DNA: TGCGCCAGCAGCTTCGGACCAGTGAACACTGAAGCTTTCTTT; CDR3 protein: CASSFGPVNTEAFF
J gene: TRBJ2-2; V gene: TRBV27; clone size: NA; D gene: NA; CDR3 DNA: TGTGCCAGCAGCACTACGGTGTATTCGCGAGACACCGGGGAGCTGTTTTTT; CDR3 protein: CASSTTVYSRDTGELFF
J gene: TRBJ1-1; V gene: TRBV5-1; clone size: NA; D gene: NA; CDR3 DNA: TGCGCCAGCAGCCTAGATGCAGCGAACACTGAAGCTTTCTTT; CDR3 protein: CASSLDAANTEAFF
J gene: TRBJ1-6; V gene: TRBV14; clone size: NA; D gene: NA; CDR3 DNA: TGTGCCAGCAGCTGGGGGGGAAATTCACCCCTCCACTTT; CDR3 protein: CASSWGGNSPLHF
J gene: TRBJ2-2; V gene: TRBV4-1; clone size: NA; D gene: NA; CDR3 DNA: TGCGCCAGCAGCCAAGTAATAAGGTCTTGGACCGGGGAGCTGTTTTTT; CDR3 protein: CASSQVIRSWTGELFF
J gene: TRBJ1-2; V gene: TRBV5-4; clone size: NA; D gene: TRBD1; CDR3 DNA: TGTGCCAGCAGCAACCCCGGGACAGGGAAGCTTTCCTATGGCTACACCTTC; CDR3 protein: CASSNPGTGKLSYGYTF
J gene: TRBJ2-5; V gene: TRBV5-1; clone size: NA; D gene: TRBD2; CDR3 DNA: TGCGCCAGCAGCACGGGACTAGAAGGGGTGACCCAGTACTTC; CDR3 protein: CASSTGLEGVTQYF
J gene: TRBJ2-7; V gene: TRBV7-2; clone size: NA; D gene: NA; CDR3 DNA: TGTGCCAGCAGCCAGGGGGGAGTGAGGTACGAGCAGTACTTC; CDR3 protein: CASSQGGVRYEQYF
J gene: TRBJ2-3; V gene: TRBV27; clone size: NA; D gene: TRBD2; CDR3 DNA: TGTGCCAGCAGTTTATCGGGGGGGGGTACGCAGTATTTT; CDR3 protein: CASSLSGGGTQYF